This T cell receptor (beta chain) was identified in a study of Graves' ophthalmopathy and Graves' hyperthyroidism (dated by TCRdb to the late 2010s). Background for the entire study: Hyperthyroidism was considered stable if no progression to ophthalmopathy occurred within 18 months of follow-up. In total, 135 blood samples were TCR-sequenced: 40 to 45 ophthalmopathy, over 70 hyperthyroidism and some 17 hyperthyroidism-to-ophthalmopathy patients. TCR beta repertoire signatures were used to distinguish Graves' ophthalmopathy from Graves' hyperthyroidism and to predict progression to ophthalmopathy. The independent validation cohort included approximately 19 hyperthyroidism patients plus 17 patients who later progressed from hyperthyroidism to ophthalmopathy. Following sample collection, hyperthyroidism patients were given methimazole at a starting dose of 30 mg daily, and ophthalmopathy patients were given high-dose intravenous methylprednisolone. In about six hyperthyroidism patients, the T-cell repertoire of thyroid tissue was compared with the T-cell repertoire of blood. To explore V-J signatures distinguishing ophthalmopathy from hyperthyroidism, a discovery set of approximately 100 patients (roughly 45 ophthalmopathy, around 55 stable hyperthyroidism) was enrolled. The research as a whole found: No statistical method was used to set the sample size in advance, and the investigators knew which group each participant was assigned to. Most expanded thyroid clonotypes with frequency above 0.001 were also detected in blood, suggesting blood repertoires may reflect the thyroid immune response. In cross-validation, the 13-signature model distinguished ophthalmopathy from stable hyperthyroidism with just over 85% sensitivity and around 81% specificity, and in the test set the corresponding values were about 80% and 75%. In validation, the model predicted ophthalmopathy progression with 55% to 71% sensitivity and roughly 72% specificity; 12 predicted patients were CT-confirmed with GO in a median of around 6 months.

The hyperthyroidism patients were 18 to 65 years old and newly diagnosed, with a disease duration of less than 2 months. Patients were excluded if they had other autoimmune diseases, uncontrolled infections, pregnancy or lactation. Clinical symptoms, serum thyroxine, TRAb, thyroid ultrasound and orbital computed tomography were used for diagnosis. Total RNA was extracted with Trizol reagent and quality-checked on an Agilent 2100 Bioanalyzer. For repertoire sequencing, the TCR beta CDR3 regions were amplified from RNA transcripts. HTBI primers and the Qiagen OneStep RT-PCR kit were used in a first-round RT-PCR, which was followed by a second-round multiplex PCR, size selection and purification. Libraries were sequenced on an Illumina HiSeq2000 using paired-end 100 bp reads. The authors' pipeline ran thus. Reads were processed with SOAPnuke, discarding reads with adapters, uncalled bases, mean Phred below 15, or no exact constant-primer or identifier match. COPE v1.2.5 was used to merge high-quality paired reads. Each unique nucleotide sequence was treated as a clonotype, and MiTCR v1.1 was used to align the clonotypes to the IMGT TRB V, D and J references. Only V-J combinations with frequency above 0.0001 were analysed, covering 99% to 99.2% of repertoires. For each V-J combination, a TCR clonal expansion and chaos score was defined as F50 clonal expansion divided by the chaos observed in the TCRdist matrix. Welch's t-statistics and random forest were used to reduce the features to 10 to 15 V-J combinations, which were then used as input to a naive Bayes classifier. Thyroid-blood repertoire similarity was quantified with the Morisita-Horn index. The raw public data were reprocessed by TCRdb itself: fastp quality trimming at Q25, MiXCR clonotype calling, in-frame beta chains only. Merged by CDR3 protein, the rows form single entries marked with the most common genes and DNA. The V and J calls here are based on TCRdb, not the publication. The sample table contains some 1.1 million distinct CDR3 sequences; only one count was recorded for about two fifths of them. In total, the top ten clones hold more than 9.5% of the sample.

There are 13 amino acids in the CDR3, from cysteine to phenylalanine inclusive. The only DNA kept is the CDR3, 39 bases in frame from the first base. V is shortened by 6 bases, J by 5 bases, and the region joining them spans 16 bases. The germline V gene yields SQVTM for CDR1 and ANQGSEA for CDR2. In the case of this clonotype: The specificity of this receptor is unknown. No much larger clone is present one base from it, and per-base qualities are unavailable.

The V and J genes are TRBV29-1 and TRBJ2-5, with the D gene too uncertain to name. Sequencing was done on a sample of peripheral blood or thyroid tissue (not recorded which). This TCR came from an adult man with Graves' hyperthyroidism. The DNA sequence is TGCAGCGTAAACTCCCAGGTGGGGGAGACCCAGTACTTC. Translated, it reads CSVNSQVGETQYF.